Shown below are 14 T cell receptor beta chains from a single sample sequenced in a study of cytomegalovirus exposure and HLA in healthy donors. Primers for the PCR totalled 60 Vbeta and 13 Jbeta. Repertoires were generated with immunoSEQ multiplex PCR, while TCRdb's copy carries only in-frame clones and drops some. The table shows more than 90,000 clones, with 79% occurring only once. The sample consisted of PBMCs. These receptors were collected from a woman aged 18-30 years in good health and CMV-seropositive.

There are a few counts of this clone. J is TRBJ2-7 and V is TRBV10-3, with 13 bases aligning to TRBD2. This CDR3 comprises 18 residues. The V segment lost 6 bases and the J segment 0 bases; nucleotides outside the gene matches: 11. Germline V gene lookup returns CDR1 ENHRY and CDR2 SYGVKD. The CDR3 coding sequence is TGTGCCATCAGACCGGGACTAGCGGGAATAAGGAGCTCCTACGAGCAGTACTTC. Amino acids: CAIRPGLAGIRSSYEQYF.

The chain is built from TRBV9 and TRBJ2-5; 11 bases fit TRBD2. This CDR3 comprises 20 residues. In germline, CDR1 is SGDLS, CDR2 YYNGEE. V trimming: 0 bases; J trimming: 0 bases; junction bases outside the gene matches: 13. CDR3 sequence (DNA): TGTGCCAGCAGCGTAGGGATCACTAGCGGGAGACGGGGTTACCAAGAGACCCAGTACTTC. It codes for CASSVGITSGRRGYQETQYF. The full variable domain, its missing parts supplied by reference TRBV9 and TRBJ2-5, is DSGVTQTPKHLITATGQRVTLRCSPRSGDLSVYWYQQSLDQGLQFLIQYYNGEERAKGNILERFSAQQFPDLHSELNLSSLELGDSALYFCASSVGITSGRRGYQETQYFGPGTRLLVL.

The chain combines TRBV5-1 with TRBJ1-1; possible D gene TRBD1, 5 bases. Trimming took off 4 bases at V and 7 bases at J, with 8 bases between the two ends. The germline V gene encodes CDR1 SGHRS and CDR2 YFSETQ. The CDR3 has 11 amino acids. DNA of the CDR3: TGCGCCAGCAGCCGCGACAGTGAAGCTTTCTTT. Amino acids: CASSRDSEAFF.

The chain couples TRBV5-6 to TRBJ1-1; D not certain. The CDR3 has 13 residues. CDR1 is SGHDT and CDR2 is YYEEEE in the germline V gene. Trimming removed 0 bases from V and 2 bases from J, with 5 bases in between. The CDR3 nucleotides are TGTGCCAGCAGCTTGGGACACAACACTGAAGCTTTCTTT. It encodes CASSLGHNTEAFF.

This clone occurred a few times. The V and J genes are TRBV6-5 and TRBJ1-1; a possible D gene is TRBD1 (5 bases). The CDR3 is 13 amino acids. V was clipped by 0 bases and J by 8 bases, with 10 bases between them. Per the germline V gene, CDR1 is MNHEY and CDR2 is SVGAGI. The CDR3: CASSYSGGLEAFF. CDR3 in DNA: TGTGCCAGCAGTTACTCGGGGGGACTCGAAGCTTTCTTT.

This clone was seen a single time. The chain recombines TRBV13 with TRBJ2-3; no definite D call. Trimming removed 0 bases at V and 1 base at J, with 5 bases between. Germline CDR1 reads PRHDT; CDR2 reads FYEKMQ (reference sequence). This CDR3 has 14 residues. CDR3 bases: TGTGCCAGCAGCTTAGGGTCTGGCACAGATACGCAGTATTTT. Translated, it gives CASSLGSGTDTQYF.

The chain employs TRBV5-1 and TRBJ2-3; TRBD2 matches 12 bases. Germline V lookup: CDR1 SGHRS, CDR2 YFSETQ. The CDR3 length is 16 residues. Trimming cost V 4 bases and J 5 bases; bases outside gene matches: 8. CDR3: CASSPTSGRILDTQYF. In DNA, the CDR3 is TGCGCCAGCAGCCCGACTAGCGGGAGAATATTAGATACGCAGTATTTT.

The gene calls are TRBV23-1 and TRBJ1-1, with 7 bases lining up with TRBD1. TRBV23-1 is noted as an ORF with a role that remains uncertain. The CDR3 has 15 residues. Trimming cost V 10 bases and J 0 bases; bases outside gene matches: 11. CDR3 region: CATAMDRPMNTEAFF. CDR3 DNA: TGCGCCACCGCCATGGACAGGCCTATGAACACTGAAGCTTTCTTT.

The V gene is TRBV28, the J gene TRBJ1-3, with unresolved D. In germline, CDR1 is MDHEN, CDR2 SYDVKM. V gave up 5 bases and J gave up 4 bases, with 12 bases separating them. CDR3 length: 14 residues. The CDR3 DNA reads TGTGCCAGCAGTAAACAGTTTGCAGGAAACACCATATATTTT. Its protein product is CASSKQFAGNTIYF. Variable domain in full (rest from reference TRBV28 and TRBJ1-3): DVKVTQSSRYLVKRTGEKVFLECVQDMDHENMFWYRQDPGLGLRLIYFSYDVKMKEKGDIPEGYSVSREKKERFSLILESASTNQTSMYLCASSKQFAGNTIYFGEGSWLTVV.

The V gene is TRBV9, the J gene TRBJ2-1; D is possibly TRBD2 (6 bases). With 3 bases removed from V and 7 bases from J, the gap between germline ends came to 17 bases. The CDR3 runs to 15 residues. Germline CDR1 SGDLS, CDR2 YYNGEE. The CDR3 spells CASSALAREWNEQFF. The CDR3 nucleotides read TGTGCCAGCAGCGCCCTAGCGAGGGAGTGGAATGAGCAGTTCTTC. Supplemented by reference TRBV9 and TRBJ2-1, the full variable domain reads DSGVTQTPKHLITATGQRVTLRCSPRSGDLSVYWYQQSLDQGLQFLIQYYNGEERAKGNILERFSAQQFPDLHSELNLSSLELGDSALYFCASSALAREWNEQFFGPGTRLTVL.

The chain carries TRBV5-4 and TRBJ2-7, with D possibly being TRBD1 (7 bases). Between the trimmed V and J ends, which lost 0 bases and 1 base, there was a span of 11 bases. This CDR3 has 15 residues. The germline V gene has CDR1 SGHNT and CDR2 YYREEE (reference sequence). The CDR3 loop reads CASSLVQGGSYEQYF. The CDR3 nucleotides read TGTGCCAGCAGCTTGGTCCAGGGGGGTTCCTACGAGCAGTACTTC. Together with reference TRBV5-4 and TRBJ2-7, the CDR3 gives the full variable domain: ETGVTQSPTHLIKTRGQQVTLRCSSQSGHNTVSWYQQALGQGPQFIFQYYREEENGRGNFPPRFSGLQFPNYSSELNVNALELDDSALYLCASSLVQGGSYEQYFGPGTRLTVT.

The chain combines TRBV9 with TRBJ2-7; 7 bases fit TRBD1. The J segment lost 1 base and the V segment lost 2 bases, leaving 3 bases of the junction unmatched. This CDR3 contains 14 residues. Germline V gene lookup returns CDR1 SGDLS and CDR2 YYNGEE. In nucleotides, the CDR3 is TGTGCCAGCAGCGTTGACAGGGTATCCTACGAGCAGTACTTC. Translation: CASSVDRVSYEQYF. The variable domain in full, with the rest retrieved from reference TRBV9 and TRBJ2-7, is DSGVTQTPKHLITATGQRVTLRCSPRSGDLSVYWYQQSLDQGLQFLIQYYNGEERAKGNILERFSAQQFPDLHSELNLSSLELGDSALYFCASSVDRVSYEQYFGPGTRLTVT.

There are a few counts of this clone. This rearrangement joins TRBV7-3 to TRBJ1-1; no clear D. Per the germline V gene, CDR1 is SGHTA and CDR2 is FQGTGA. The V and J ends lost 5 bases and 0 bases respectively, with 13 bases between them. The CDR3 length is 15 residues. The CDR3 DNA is TGTGCCAGCAGCCCCCATGGAGCGTTGAACACTGAAGCTTTCTTT. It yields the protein CASSPHGALNTEAFF.

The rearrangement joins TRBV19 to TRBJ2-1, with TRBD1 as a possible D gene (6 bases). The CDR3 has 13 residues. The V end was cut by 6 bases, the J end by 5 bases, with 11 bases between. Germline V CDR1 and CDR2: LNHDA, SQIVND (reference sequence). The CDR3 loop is CASRHRAHNEQFF. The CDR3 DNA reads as TGTGCCAGTAGGCACAGGGCTCACAATGAGCAGTTCTTC.